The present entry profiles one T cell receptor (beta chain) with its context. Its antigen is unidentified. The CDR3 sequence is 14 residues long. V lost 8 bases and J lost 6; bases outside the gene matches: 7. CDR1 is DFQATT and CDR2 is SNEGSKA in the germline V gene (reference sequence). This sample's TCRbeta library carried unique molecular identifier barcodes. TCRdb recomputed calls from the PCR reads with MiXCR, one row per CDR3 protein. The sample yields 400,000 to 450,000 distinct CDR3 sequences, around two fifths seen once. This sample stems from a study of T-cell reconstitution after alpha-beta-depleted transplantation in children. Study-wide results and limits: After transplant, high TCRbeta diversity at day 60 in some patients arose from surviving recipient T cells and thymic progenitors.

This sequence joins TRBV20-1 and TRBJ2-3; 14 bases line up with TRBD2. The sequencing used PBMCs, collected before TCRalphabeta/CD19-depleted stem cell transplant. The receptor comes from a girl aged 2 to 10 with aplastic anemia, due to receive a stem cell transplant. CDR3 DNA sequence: TGCAGTACGACTAGCGGGGGGGCGCGTGATACGCAGTATTTT. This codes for CSTTSGGARDTQYF.